This T cell receptor (beta chain) originates from a study of graft-versus-host responses after intestinal transplantation. The study, taken as a whole, reports: GvH clones detected in recipient marrow included some appearing first in ileum or blood.

Germline assignment: CDR1 SQVTM and CDR2 ANQGSEA. This CDR3 comprises 14 residues. The V gene end was trimmed by 7 bases and the J gene end by 6 bases; junction bases not matched to a gene: 10. The method was immunoSEQ multiplex PCR; TCRdb's version includes in-frame clones alone and lacks a portion of them. The sample holds approximately 63,000 clones, 94% seen once. On this clone: The antigen remains unidentified. Different DNA sequences within this sample yield the same CDR3.

The sample was unstimulated CD4+ T cells sorted from spleen or lymph node cells, taken before transplant. This receptor was obtained from a human donor who was the organ donor for an intestinal transplant. The chain couples TRBV29-1 to TRBJ1-1; 11 positions agree with TRBD1. The CDR3 reads CSAGGQGAGSEAFF. The CDR3 region has the DNA TGCAGCGCGGGCGGACAGGGGGCTGGCTCTGAAGCTTTCTTT.